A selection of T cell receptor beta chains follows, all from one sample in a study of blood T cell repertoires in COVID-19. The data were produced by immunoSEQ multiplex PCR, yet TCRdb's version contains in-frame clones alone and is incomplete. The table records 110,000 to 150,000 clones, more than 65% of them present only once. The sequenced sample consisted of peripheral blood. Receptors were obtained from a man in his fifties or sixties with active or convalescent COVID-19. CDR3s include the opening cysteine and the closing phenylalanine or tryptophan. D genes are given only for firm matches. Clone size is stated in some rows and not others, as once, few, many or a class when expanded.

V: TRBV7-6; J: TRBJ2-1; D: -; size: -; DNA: TGTGCCAGCAGCCAAACTATCAAGAAGTACAATGAGCAGTTCTTC; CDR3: CASSQTIKKYNEQFF
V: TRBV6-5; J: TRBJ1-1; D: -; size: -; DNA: TGTGCCAGCAGTTTGAGTGCTCTGAACACTGAAGCTTTCTTT; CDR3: CASSLSALNTEAFF
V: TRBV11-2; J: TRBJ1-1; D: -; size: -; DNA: TGTGCCAGCAGCGCCTATGACAACCCCGACACGGAAGCTTTCTTT; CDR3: CASSAYDNPDTEAFF
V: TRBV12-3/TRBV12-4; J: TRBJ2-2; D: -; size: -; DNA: TGTGCCAGCAGTTTGGCCAGGGCCGGGGAGCTGTTTTTT; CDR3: CASSLARAGELFF
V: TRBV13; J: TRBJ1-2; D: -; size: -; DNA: TGTGCCAGCAGCCAAGGGGGTCCGTGGGGCTACACCTTC; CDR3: CASSQGGPWGYTF
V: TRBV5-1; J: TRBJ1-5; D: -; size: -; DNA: TGCGCCAGCAGCTTGGGGGGCACGAATCAGCCCCAGCATTTT; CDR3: CASSLGGTNQPQHF
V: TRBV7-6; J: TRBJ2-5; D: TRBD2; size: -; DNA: TGTGCCAGCAGCCCACCGGGACTAGCGGCCGGAGGGGCCCAGTACTTC; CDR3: CASSPPGLAAGGAQYF
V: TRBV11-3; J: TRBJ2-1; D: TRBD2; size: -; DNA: TGTGCCAGCAGCTGGGGACTAGCGGAGGGGGGTGAGCAGTTCTTC; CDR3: CASSWGLAEGGEQFF
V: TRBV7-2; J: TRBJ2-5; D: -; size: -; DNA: TGTGCCAGCAGCCTGGGTGCAGGGGAGACCCAGTACTTC; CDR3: CASSLGAGETQYF
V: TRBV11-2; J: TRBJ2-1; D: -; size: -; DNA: TGTGCCAGCAGCGAGTACAATGAGCAGTTCTTC; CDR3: CASSEYNEQFF
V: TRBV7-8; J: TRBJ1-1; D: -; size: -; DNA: TGTGCCAGCAGCTTAAATCGGCGACCGATACGGGATGACACTGAAGCTTTCTTT; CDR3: CASSLNRRPIRDDTEAFF
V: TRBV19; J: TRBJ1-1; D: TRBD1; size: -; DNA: TGTGCCAGTAGTATGCGGGTTCCAGACAGGGCGGGCACTGAAGCTTTCTTT; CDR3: CASSMRVPDRAGTEAFF
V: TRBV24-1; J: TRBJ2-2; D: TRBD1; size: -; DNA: TGTGCCACCAGTGATTCCGGGACAGGGGGCCAAATGACGACCGGGGAGCTGTTTTTT; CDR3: CATSDSGTGGQMTTGELFF
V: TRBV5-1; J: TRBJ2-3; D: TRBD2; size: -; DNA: TGCGCCAGCAGCCCAACGACTAGCGGGACAGATACGCAGTATTTT; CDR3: CASSPTTSGTDTQYF
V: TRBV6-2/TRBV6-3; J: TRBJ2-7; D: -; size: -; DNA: TGTGCCAGCAGTTGGACAGCCTACGAGCAGTACTTC; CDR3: CASSWTAYEQYF
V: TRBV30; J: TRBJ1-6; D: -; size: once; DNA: TGTGCCTGGAGTGCCGGGGCAGGGGTGGTTTCACCCCTCCACTTT; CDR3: CAWSAGAGVVSPLHF
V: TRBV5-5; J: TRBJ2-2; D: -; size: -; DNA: TGTGCCAGCAGCTTCAGGAACACCGGGGAGCTGTTTTTT; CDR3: CASSFRNTGELFF
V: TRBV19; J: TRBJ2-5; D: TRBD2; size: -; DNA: TGTGCCAGTAGGAGGACTAGCGGGATTCAAGAGACCCAGTACTTC; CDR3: CASRRTSGIQETQYF
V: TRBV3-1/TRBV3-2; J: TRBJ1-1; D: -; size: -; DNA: TGTGCCAGCAGCCCCAGACTAGACACTGAAGCTTTCTTT; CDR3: CASSPRLDTEAFF
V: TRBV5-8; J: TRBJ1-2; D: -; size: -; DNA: TGTGCCAGCAGCTTGGACAGGCTTGCATATGGCTACACCTTC; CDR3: CASSLDRLAYGYTF
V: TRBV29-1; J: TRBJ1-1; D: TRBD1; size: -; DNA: TGCAGCGTCCAGACAGGGTTGGACACTGAAGCTTTCTTT; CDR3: CSVQTGLDTEAFF
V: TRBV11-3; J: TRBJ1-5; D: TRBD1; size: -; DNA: TGTGCCAGCAGCCCCGAGGGGGCAAGCAATCAGCCCCAGCATTTT; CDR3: CASSPEGASNQPQHF
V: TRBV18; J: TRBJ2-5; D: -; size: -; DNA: TGTGCCAGCTCAAGCAGGGTATTCAGTTTTGGGCAAGAGACCCAGTACTTC; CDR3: CASSSRVFSFGQETQYF
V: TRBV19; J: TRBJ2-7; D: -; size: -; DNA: TGTGCCAGTAGTATTCCCCCATACGAGCAGTACTTC; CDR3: CASSIPPYEQYF
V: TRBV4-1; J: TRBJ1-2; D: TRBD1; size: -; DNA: TGCGCCAGCAGCCACCAGGACAGGAGCGACTATGGCTACACCTTC; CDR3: CASSHQDRSDYGYTF
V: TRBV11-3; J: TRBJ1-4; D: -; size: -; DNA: TGTGCCAGCAGCTTAGATGGCGAAAAACTGTTTTTT; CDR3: CASSLDGEKLFF
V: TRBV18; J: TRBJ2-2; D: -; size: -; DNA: TGTGCCAGCTCATCCAACAGGGAGAACACCGGGGAGCTGTTTTTT; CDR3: CASSSNRENTGELFF
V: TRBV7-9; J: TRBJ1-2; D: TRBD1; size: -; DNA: TGTGCCAGCAGCGAACAGGGGGTTTTCTATGGCTACACCTTC; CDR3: CASSEQGVFYGYTF
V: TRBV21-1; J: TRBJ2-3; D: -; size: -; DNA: TGTGCCAGCCAAGCCGAAACTACTAGCGGGGGAACAGATACGCAGTATTTT; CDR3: CASQAETTSGGTDTQYF
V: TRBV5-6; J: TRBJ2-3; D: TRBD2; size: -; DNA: TGTGCCAGCAGCTTGGGTGAGGGAGCGGGGGTGGTAGATACGCAGTATTTT; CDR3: CASSLGEGAGVVDTQYF
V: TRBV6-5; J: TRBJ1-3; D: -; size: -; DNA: TGTGCCAGCAGTTACCGCCGGGAGATGAGAAACACCATATATTTT; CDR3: CASSYRREMRNTIYF
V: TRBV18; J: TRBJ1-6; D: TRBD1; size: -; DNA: TGTGCCAGCTCACTGGGACAGGGGAATTCACCCCTCCACTTT; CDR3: CASSLGQGNSPLHF
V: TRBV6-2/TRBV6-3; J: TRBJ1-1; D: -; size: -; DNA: TGTGCCAGCAGTTACAACGGGCGGGGCGCGGACACTGAAGCTTTCTTT; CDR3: CASSYNGRGADTEAFF
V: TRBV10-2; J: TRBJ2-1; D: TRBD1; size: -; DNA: TGCGCCAGCAGAGGGGGCCATGAGCAGTTCTTC; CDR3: CASRGGHEQFF
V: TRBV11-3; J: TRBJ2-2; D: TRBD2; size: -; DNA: TGTGCCAGCAGCCGACCGACTAGCGGGAGCACCGGGGAGCTGTTTTTT; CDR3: CASSRPTSGSTGELFF
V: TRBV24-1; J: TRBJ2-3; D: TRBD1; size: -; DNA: TGTGCCATTTCTACCGGGACAGGGGTTCCCGATACGCAGTATTTT; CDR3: CAISTGTGVPDTQYF
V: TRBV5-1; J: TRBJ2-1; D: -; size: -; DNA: TGCGCCAGCAGCTTGGCTGAGACTAGTTCCTACAATGAGCAGTTCTTC; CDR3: CASSLAETSSYNEQFF
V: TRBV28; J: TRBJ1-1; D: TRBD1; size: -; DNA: TGTGCCAGCAGACCGGGACAGCTCACACTAAACACTGAAGCTTTCTTT; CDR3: CASRPGQLTLNTEAFF
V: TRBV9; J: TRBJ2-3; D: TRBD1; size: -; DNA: TGTGCCAGCAGCCTCTCTGACAGGGGGACGCAGTATTTT; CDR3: CASSLSDRGTQYF
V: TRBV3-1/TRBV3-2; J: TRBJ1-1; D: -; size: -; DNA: TGTGCCAGCAGCCAAGATATTATCCCGGGCACTGAAGCTTTCTTT; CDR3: CASSQDIIPGTEAFF
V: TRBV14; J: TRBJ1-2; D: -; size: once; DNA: TGTGCCAGCAGCCCCGGGGGGTCCTATGGCTACACCTTC; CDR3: CASSPGGSYGYTF
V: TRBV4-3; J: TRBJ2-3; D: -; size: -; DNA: TGCGCCAGCAGTCAAACAGGGACCTTCGGCACAGATACGCAGTATTTT; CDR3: CASSQTGTFGTDTQYF
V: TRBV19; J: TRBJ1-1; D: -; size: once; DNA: TGTGCCAGTAGTATAGGAAACAGAGCGAACACTGAAGCTTTCTTT; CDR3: CASSIGNRANTEAFF
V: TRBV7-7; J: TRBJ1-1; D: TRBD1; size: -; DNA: TGTGCTAGCAGCTTTCTACAGGGGATTCAGACTGAAGCTTTCTTT; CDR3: CASSFLQGIQTEAFF
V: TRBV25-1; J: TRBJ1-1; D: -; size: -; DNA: TGTGCCAGCACAGGGGCGCTGAACACTGAAGCTTTCTTT; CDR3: CASTGALNTEAFF
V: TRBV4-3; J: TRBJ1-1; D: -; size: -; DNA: TGCGCCAGCAGCCAAGGCAGGGGCTTAGGCACTGAAGCTTTCTTT; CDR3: CASSQGRGLGTEAFF
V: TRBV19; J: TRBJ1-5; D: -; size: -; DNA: TGTGCCAGTAGTATAGCCCCCGTTCTGGGGAGCGGCAATCAGCCCCAGCATTTT; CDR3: CASSIAPVLGSGNQPQHF
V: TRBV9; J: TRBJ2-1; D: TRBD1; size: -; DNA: TGTGCCAGCACCCCTCCCGGGACAGGGGGGAACAATGAGCAGTTCTTC; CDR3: CASTPPGTGGNNEQFF
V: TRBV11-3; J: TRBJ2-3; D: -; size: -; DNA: TGTGCCAGCAGCACAGGTCGGACAGCAACAGATACGCAGTATTTT; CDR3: CASSTGRTATDTQYF